The entry that follows covers one T cell receptor beta chain sequence. The source of the sample is a study of OX40 agonist ivuxolimab in advanced cancers. The wider study: The drug used for patients, ivuxolimab, was an agonistic anti-OX40 (CD134) antibody.

Profiled with immunoSEQ multiplex PCR; TCRdb holds only in-frame clones, not every one. The repertoire includes nearly 60,000 clones, over 80% of them detected once, and about 3.3% sits in the top ten. V lost 3 bases and J lost 6, with 14 bases in between. CDR1 and CDR2 from the germline V gene are LNHDA and SQIVND (reference sequence). The CDR3 loop spans 14 amino acids. V and J are TRBV19 and TRBJ1-2; D perhaps matches TRBD1 (5 bases). Sequenced here: CD4+ or CD8+ T cells sorted from blood, sampled in a trial of the OX40 agonist ivuxolimab. This clonotype was obtained from an adult with an advanced solid tumor such as melanoma, head and neck, liver or kidney cancer. The CDR3 DNA follows: TGTGCCAGTAGTATTCTGGGGGAAGTAAATGGCTACACCTTC. As protein: CASSILGEVNGYTF.